This entry describes one TCR beta chain. Its specificity is not known. Building the TCR beta libraries relied on iRepertoire HTBI primers, and CDR3 regions underwent Arm-PCR. TCRdb fed the multiplex PCR reads into MiXCR, producing one record per CDR3 protein. The sample shows around 470,000 distinct CDR3 sequences, less than 15% of them seen only once. The source of the sample is a study of regulatory T cells in long-lasting Graves disease. Specified time point: newly diagnosed GD, antithyroid drugs for less than 3 months. RNA from PBMCs was the source of the TCR library. Study-wide results and caveats: It was in persistent disease that TRBV28, TRBJ1-2 and TRBJ2-5 were favored.

The germline CDR1 and CDR2 sequences are MGHRA and YSYEKL. V shed 2 bases and J shed 2 bases, with 19 bases lying between them. This CDR3 region has 17 residues. This sample was shared with a second study, whose subject was T cells in Graves' hyperthyroidism and ophthalmopathy. That study reports: Exclusion of a patient resulted from uncontrolled infection, other autoimmune disease, pregnancy or lactation. The TCR CDR3 was amplified in a first-round RT-PCR using the HTBI primer set. Ophthalmopathy was separated from stable hyperthyroidism by a 13 V-J model.

The chain uses TRBV4-1 and TRBJ2-7, with D tentatively TRBD1 (8 bases). The source is a woman between 45 and 60 years old with Graves disease. The material sequenced was peripheral blood mononuclear cells (PBMCs), taken at new diagnosis, from a patient treated with antithyroid drugs. As DNA, the CDR3 is TGCGCCAGCAGCCAACCTGCGGGGGACAGGACGACCTACGAGCAGTACTTC. Translating gives CASSQPAGDRTTYEQYF.